The rows below give T cell receptor beta chains drawn from one sample of a study of shared clonotypes between healthy human individuals. The method was immunoSEQ multiplex PCR; TCRdb's version includes in-frame clones alone and lacks a portion of them. Here the sample spans about 2.1 million clones, around 93% being singletons. Sequences were obtained from naive CD8+ T cells from PBMCs. These receptors originate from a man in his late teens or twenties in good health. Some clones in this sample may be carry-over from other donors' samples. The CDR3 runs from the conserved cysteine through the conserved F or W. Each record gives: D gene, CDR3 length, V gene, J gene, clone size, CDR3 DNA, CDR3 protein. D genes are given only for firm matches. The size entry is marked missing in some rows and otherwise reads once, few, many or a size class.

D: TRBD1
length: 13
V: TRBV28
J: TRBJ1-2
size: NA
DNA: TGTGCCAGCAGTTCGGCAGGGGGCCCTACTACAACCTTC
CDR3: CASSSAGGPTTTF

D: NA
length: 14
V: TRBV28
J: TRBJ1-2
size: NA
DNA: TGTGCCAGCAGTTTGGGCAGGGACGGCTATGGCTACACCTTC
CDR3: CASSLGRDGYGYTF

D: NA
length: 13
V: TRBV6-1
J: TRBJ1-2
size: NA
DNA: TGTGCCAGCAGTGAATACCTGGGAGGAGGCTACACCTTC
CDR3: CASSEYLGGGYTF

D: TRBD2
length: 20
V: TRBV28
J: TRBJ2-5
size: NA
DNA: TGTGCCAGCAGTTTACTCCCGGGGACTAGCGGGACGGGACCACTGGAGACCCAGTACTTC
CDR3: CASSLLPGTSGTGPLETQYF

D: NA
length: 14
V: TRBV29-1
J: TRBJ1-2
size: NA
DNA: TGCAGCGTTGTAGGGGGAGCACTTTACTATGGCTACACCTTC
CDR3: CSVVGGALYYGYTF

D: TRBD2
length: 14
V: TRBV7-9
J: TRBJ2-1
size: NA
DNA: TGTGCCAGCAGCGAGCGGGAGGGCTTCGATGAGCAGTTCTTC
CDR3: CASSEREGFDEQFF

D: TRBD1
length: 14
V: TRBV28
J: TRBJ2-5
size: NA
DNA: TGTGCCAGTCGGACAGGGGGTCCGGGGGAGACCCAGTACTTC
CDR3: CASRTGGPGETQYF

D: NA
length: 15
V: TRBV6-5
J: TRBJ2-2
size: once
DNA: TGTGCCAGCAGTTTTGTTGTTTGGGACACCGGGGAGCTGTTTTTT
CDR3: CASSFVVWDTGELFF

D: TRBD1
length: 14
V: TRBV19
J: TRBJ2-7
size: NA
DNA: TGTGCCAGTAGTATAGGGCCAGGGGGATACGAGCAGTACTTC
CDR3: CASSIGPGGYEQYF

D: NA
length: 14
V: TRBV19
J: TRBJ2-1
size: once
DNA: TGTGCCAGTACTGGTAACGGCTTTTACAATGAGCAGTTCTTC
CDR3: CASTGNGFYNEQFF

D: NA
length: 17
V: TRBV28
J: TRBJ1-1
size: NA
DNA: TGTGCCAGCAGCCAGATTAGGGAGGGACATATGAACACTGAAGCTTTCTTT
CDR3: CASSQIREGHMNTEAFF

D: TRBD1
length: 14
V: TRBV28
J: TRBJ2-7
size: NA
DNA: TGTGCCAGCAGTTCCGGGACAGGGAAGAACGAGCAGTACTTC
CDR3: CASSSGTGKNEQYF

D: NA
length: 13
V: TRBV11-2
J: TRBJ2-7
size: NA
DNA: TGTGCCAGCAGCTTAGGAGGATCCTACGAGCAGTACTTC
CDR3: CASSLGGSYEQYF

D: TRBD2
length: 14
V: TRBV30
J: TRBJ2-4
size: NA
DNA: TGTGCCTGGAGTAGCGGGAGGGCCACGAACATTCAGTACTTC
CDR3: CAWSSGRATNIQYF

D: TRBD1
length: 16
V: TRBV5-1
J: TRBJ1-1
size: NA
DNA: TGCGCCAGCAGCTTGACGGGACAGGGGGTCGGCACTGAAGCTTTCTTT
CDR3: CASSLTGQGVGTEAFF

D: TRBD1
length: 17
V: TRBV2
J: TRBJ2-7
size: NA
DNA: TGTGCCAGCAACCAACTCCTACGGACAGGGGAGCGCTACGAGCAGTACTTC
CDR3: CASNQLLRTGERYEQYF

D: NA
length: 13
V: TRBV9
J: TRBJ1-1
size: NA
DNA: TGTGCCAGCACTGCAGGGGTTGGCACTGAAGCTTTCTTT
CDR3: CASTAGVGTEAFF

D: TRBD2
length: 14
V: TRBV29-1
J: TRBJ2-1
size: NA
DNA: TGCAGCGTTGATGGACTAGCGTCCTACAATGAGCAGTTCTTC
CDR3: CSVDGLASYNEQFF

D: TRBD2
length: 19
V: TRBV9
J: TRBJ2-1
size: NA
DNA: TGTGCCAGCAGCGTAGCAGGGATAATCCGACTAGCGGGGGACAATGAGCAGTTCTTC
CDR3: CASSVAGIIRLAGDNEQFF

D: TRBD2
length: 15
V: TRBV30
J: TRBJ2-1
size: NA
DNA: TGTGCCTGGAGTGCGGGACTAGCGGGGAGGAATGAGCAGTTCTTC
CDR3: CAWSAGLAGRNEQFF

D: NA
length: 16
V: TRBV6-6
J: TRBJ1-2
size: NA
DNA: TGTGCCAGCAGTCGAGTCCTCATCGATGTTAACTATGGCTACACCTTC
CDR3: CASSRVLIDVNYGYTF

D: NA
length: 13
V: TRBV7-3
J: TRBJ2-1
size: NA
DNA: TGTGCCAGCAGCTCAACTAGTGTCGGTGAGCAGTTCTTC
CDR3: CASSSTSVGEQFF

D: NA
length: 15
V: TRBV28
J: TRBJ2-7
size: NA
DNA: TGTGCCAGCAGTTCTCTGGACGGTTTTGACTACGAGCAGTACTTC
CDR3: CASSSLDGFDYEQYF

D: NA
length: 15
V: TRBV9
J: TRBJ2-1
size: NA
DNA: TGTGCCAGCAGCGTATCGAGGAGCTCCTACAATGAGCAGTTCTTC
CDR3: CASSVSRSSYNEQFF

D: NA
length: 14
V: TRBV27
J: TRBJ1-1
size: NA
DNA: TGTGCCAGCTGCCCCCAGGGATTGAACACTGAAGCTTTCTTT
CDR3: CASCPQGLNTEAFF

D: NA
length: 13
V: TRBV2
J: TRBJ1-2
size: NA
DNA: TGTGCCAGCAGTGAAACAGCTAACTATGGCTACACCTTC
CDR3: CASSETANYGYTF

D: TRBD1
length: 13
V: TRBV7-9
J: TRBJ2-7
size: NA
DNA: TGTGCCAGCAGCCGAGACAGGGCCAACGAGCAGTACTTC
CDR3: CASSRDRANEQYF

D: NA
length: 16
V: TRBV28
J: TRBJ2-3
size: NA
DNA: TGTGCCAGCACCGCGACGGGGGCCGCTGGGGCAGATACGCAGTATTTT
CDR3: CASTATGAAGADTQYF

D: TRBD2
length: 14
V: TRBV6-6
J: TRBJ2-3
size: NA
DNA: TGTGCCAGCATGGGACTAGCGGGAGGGGAATACGCGCCCTTT
CDR3: CASMGLAGGEYAPF

D: NA
length: 15
V: TRBV7-8
J: TRBJ1-5
size: once
DNA: TGTGCCAGCAGCCCCTGGACCGAGGGCAATCAGCCCCAGCATTTT
CDR3: CASSPWTEGNQPQHF

D: NA
length: 15
V: TRBV6-1
J: TRBJ1-1
size: NA
DNA: TGTGCCAGCAGTGAAAGGGCAGCCCCAAACACTGAAGCTTTCTTT
CDR3: CASSERAAPNTEAFF

D: NA
length: 13
V: TRBV4-1
J: TRBJ1-5
size: NA
DNA: TGCGCCAGCAGCCAACTCCATGATCAGCCCCAGCATTTT
CDR3: CASSQLHDQPQHF

D: TRBD1
length: 20
V: TRBV15
J: TRBJ1-1
size: once
DNA: TGTGCCACCAGCAGAGATCGGGGCCAGGGGGAAACAGGAATGAACACTGAAGCTTTCTTT
CDR3: CATSRDRGQGETGMNTEAFF

D: NA
length: 15
V: TRBV7-2
J: TRBJ1-2
size: NA
DNA: TGTGCCAGCAGCTTAGCGCGTGGTTCTAACTATGGCTACACCTTC
CDR3: CASSLARGSNYGYTF

D: NA
length: 20
V: TRBV6-1
J: TRBJ2-3
size: NA
DNA: TGTGCCAGCAGTGAAGCGTTACCGGGTCATTATATGGTTTCCCAAGATACGCAGTATTTT
CDR3: CASSEALPGHYMVSQDTQYF

D: NA
length: 15
V: TRBV28
J: TRBJ1-2
size: NA
DNA: TGTGCCAGCAGTGATTTGAATACCTATAACTATGGCTACACCTTC
CDR3: CASSDLNTYNYGYTF

D: NA
length: 16
V: TRBV28
J: TRBJ1-4
size: NA
DNA: TGTGCCAGCAGTTTAGGGTTACAGCCAACTAATGAAAAACTGTTTTTT
CDR3: CASSLGLQPTNEKLFF

D: NA
length: 14
V: TRBV6-6
J: TRBJ2-7
size: NA
DNA: TGTGCCAGCAGTTACGGGGACTCTACCTACGAGCAGTACTTC
CDR3: CASSYGDSTYEQYF

D: NA
length: 16
V: TRBV6-5
J: TRBJ2-7
size: NA
DNA: TGTGCCAGCAGTTACCCGACCGGGACGGAGACCTACGAGCAGTACTTC
CDR3: CASSYPTGTETYEQYF

D: TRBD2
length: 17
V: TRBV29-1
J: TRBJ2-7
size: NA
DNA: TGCAGCGTGTTAGCGGGAGGGAAAAGGGAGAGGCCCTACGAGCAGTACTTC
CDR3: CSVLAGGKRERPYEQYF

D: TRBD1
length: 14
V: TRBV28
J: TRBJ1-5
size: NA
DNA: TGTGCCAGCAGACCCCGACAGGGGATTCCGCCCCAGCATTTT
CDR3: CASRPRQGIPPQHF

D: NA
length: 16
V: TRBV6-6
J: TRBJ1-2
size: NA
DNA: TGTGCCAGCAGTTACTCGAAGAGGGAGTCCAACTATGGCTACACCTTC
CDR3: CASSYSKRESNYGYTF

D: NA
length: 14
V: TRBV7-9
J: TRBJ1-2
size: few
DNA: TGTGCCAGCAGCACAGGCGGGGCCTTGGATGGCTACACCTTC
CDR3: CASSTGGALDGYTF

D: NA
length: 17
V: TRBV7-9
J: TRBJ2-7
size: once
DNA: TGTGCCAGCAGCGGCACGCAGGGGGGACGAACTTCCTACGAGCAGTACTTC
CDR3: CASSGTQGGRTSYEQYF

D: NA
length: 14
V: TRBV4-1
J: TRBJ1-1
size: NA
DNA: TGCGCCAGCAGCCAATCAACTAACAGCCGTGAAGCTTTCTTT
CDR3: CASSQSTNSREAFF

D: NA
length: 15
V: TRBV7-9
J: TRBJ1-1
size: NA
DNA: TGTGCCAGCAGCTCAGCGAAAGGAAGAAGCACTGAAGCTTTCTTT
CDR3: CASSSAKGRSTEAFF

D: NA
length: 12
V: TRBV4-1
J: TRBJ2-1
size: few
DNA: TGCGCCAGCAGCCAAGACCACAATGAGCAGTTCTTC
CDR3: CASSQDHNEQFF

D: TRBD1
length: 15
V: TRBV7-2
J: TRBJ2-7
size: NA
DNA: TGTGCCAGCAGCGCAAGGACAGGGTGGTCCTACGAGCAGTACTTC
CDR3: CASSARTGWSYEQYF

D: NA
length: 14
V: TRBV5-4
J: TRBJ1-3
size: NA
DNA: TGTGCCAGCAGCTTGGGCAGCTCTGGAAACACCATATATTTT
CDR3: CASSLGSSGNTIYF

D: TRBD1
length: 14
V: TRBV18
J: TRBJ2-2
size: once
DNA: TGTGCCAGCTCGCCAGACAGGGCGGCCGGGGAGCTGTTTTTT
CDR3: CASSPDRAAGELFF

D: TRBD1
length: 15
V: TRBV30
J: TRBJ2-7
size: NA
DNA: TGTGCCTGGAGTCCTCCCGGGACAGAGTCCTACGAGCAGTACTTC
CDR3: CAWSPPGTESYEQYF